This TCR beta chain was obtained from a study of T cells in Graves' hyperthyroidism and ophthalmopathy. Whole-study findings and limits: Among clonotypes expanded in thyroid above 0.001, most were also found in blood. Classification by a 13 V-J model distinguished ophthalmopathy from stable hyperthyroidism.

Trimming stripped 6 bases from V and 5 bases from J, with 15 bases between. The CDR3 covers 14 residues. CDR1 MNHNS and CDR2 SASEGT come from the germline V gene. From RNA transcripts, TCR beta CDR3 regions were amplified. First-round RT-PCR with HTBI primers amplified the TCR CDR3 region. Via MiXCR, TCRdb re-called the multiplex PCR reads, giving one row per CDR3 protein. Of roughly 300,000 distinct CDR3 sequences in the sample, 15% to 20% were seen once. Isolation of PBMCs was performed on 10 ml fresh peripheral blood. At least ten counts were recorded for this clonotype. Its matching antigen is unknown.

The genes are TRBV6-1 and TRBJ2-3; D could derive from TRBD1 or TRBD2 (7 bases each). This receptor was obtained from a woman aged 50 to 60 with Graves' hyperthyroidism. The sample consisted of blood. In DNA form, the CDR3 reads TGTGCCAGCAGAGAGACAGGGAGGGGAGATACGCAGTATTTT. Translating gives CASRETGRGDTQYF.